Presented here are 25 T cell receptor beta chains from one specimen sequenced in a study of T cells after yellow fever vaccination. In TCRdb, the 5' RACE reads were re-called with MiXCR into one record per CDR3 protein. This sample has roughly 100,000 distinct CDR3 sequences; about 8.4% occur once, and the top ten carry 15% to 20%. This specimen was CD8+ T cells not binding an NS4B(214-222) dextramer, sorted from PBMCs, taken approximately 15 days after the first yellow fever vaccination. The receptor set was obtained from a man younger than 35 who received the YFV17D yellow fever vaccine.

This clonotype has a handful of counts. V and J are TRBV5-1 and TRBJ2-3; TRBD2 is a possible D gene (6 bases). V lost 2 bases, J lost 5 bases, and 15 bases lay in between. From germline, CDR1 is SGHRS and CDR2 YFSETQ. The CDR3 is made up of 15 amino acids. This chain's CDR3 is CASSFGGLQEDTQYF. The DNA of the CDR3 is TGCGCCAGCAGCTTCGGGGGACTTCAGGAAGATACGCAGTATTTT.

J is TRBJ2-4 and V is TRBV29-1; weak D call: TRBD1 (5 bases). The CDR3 totals 11 residues. Germline V gives CDR1 SQVTM, CDR2 ANQGSEA. Trimming cost V 6 bases and J 7 bases, with 10 bases left between them. DNA for the CDR3: TGCAGCGTCGGTACAGGCAACATTCAGTACTTC. It is translated as CSVGTGNIQYF.

This clonotype was recorded a few times. V usage is TRBV4-3 and J usage is TRBJ1-1; D is undetermined. The CDR3 length is 14 residues. Germline CDR1 is LGHNA and CDR2 is YSLEER. V shed 2 bases and J shed 1 base, with 8 bases lying between them. Written as DNA, the CDR3 is TGCGCCAGCAGCCAAAGTTTCGGGAACACTGAAGCTTTCTTT. This translates into CASSQSFGNTEAFF.

The sample holds a few counts of this clonotype. The chain joins TRBV18 to TRBJ2-2, with 9 bases that match TRBD1. The CDR3 is 16 amino acids. Unmatched junction bases numbered 9, after V lost 4 bases and J lost 6 bases. Germline V lookup: CDR1 KGHSH, CDR2 LQKENI. This CDR3 is CASSLSRTGVPGELFF. The CDR3 nucleotides read TGTGCCAGCTCACTTTCCAGGACAGGGGTTCCCGGGGAGCTGTTTTTT.

This clonotype was observed a few times. The CDR3 protein is CASSYDRGRISRYF. The CDR3 nucleotides are TGTGCCAGCAGTTACGACAGGGGGCGTATATCCAGGTACTTC. J is TRBJ2-7 and V is TRBV6-5; 10 bases fit TRBD1. The germline V gene has CDR1 MNHEY and CDR2 SVGAGI. The CDR3 has 14 residues. V lost 2 bases to trimming and J lost 12 bases; unmatched junction nucleotides: 10.

The chain combines TRBV13 with TRBJ1-5; D not certain. Per germline, CDR1 PRHDT and CDR2 FYEKMQ (reference sequence). The CDR3 loop spans 15 amino acids. The V end was cut by 0 bases, the J end by 2 bases, with 8 bases between. This CDR3 is CASSLGLTGNQPQHF. The CDR3 DNA reads TGTGCCAGCAGCTTAGGCCTAACGGGCAATCAGCCCCAGCATTTT. Looking up the rest from reference TRBV13 and TRBJ1-5 gives the full variable domain: AAGVIQSPRHLIKEKRETATLKCYPIPRHDTVYWYQQGPGQDPQFLISFYEKMQSDKGSIPDRFSAQQFSDYHSELNMSSLELGDSALYFCASSLGLTGNQPQHFGDGTRLSIL.

In this sample, this clonotype turned up a few times. The chain carries TRBV19 and TRBJ2-7; 9 bases match TRBD2. V trimming: 4 bases; J trimming: 5 bases; junction bases outside the gene matches: 3. CDR3 size: 13 residues. In germline, CDR1 is LNHDA, CDR2 SQIVND (reference sequence). CDR3 DNA: TGTGCCAGTAGTACTAGCGGGATTCACGAGCAGTACTTC. Translation gives CASSTSGIHEQYF.

J is TRBJ1-2 and V is TRBV7-8, with TRBD1 matching over 7 bases. Germline loops: CDR1 SGHVS, CDR2 FQNEAQ. V shed 1 base and J 5 bases; nucleotides not matched to a gene: 4. The CDR3 has 14 amino acids. The CDR3 is CASSLGQGHYGYTF. DNA of the CDR3: TGTGCCAGCAGCTTAGGACAGGGCCATTATGGCTACACCTTC.

This clonotype appeared a few times. The CDR3 is CATSRGRAGNSPLHF. CDR3 DNA sequence: TGTGCCACCAGCAGAGGCAGGGCTGGCAATTCACCCCTCCACTTT. V gene TRBV15 combines with J gene TRBJ1-6, with D possibly being TRBD1 (5 bases). Between the trimmed V and J ends, which lost 1 base and 7 bases, there was a span of 11 bases. Looked up from germline, CDR1 is LNHNV and CDR2 is YYDKDF (reference sequence). The CDR3 runs to 15 residues.

This chain links TRBV27 with TRBJ2-1; unclear D gene. Trimming cost V 2 bases and J 4 bases, with 9 bases left between them. Germline CDR1 reads MNHEY; CDR2 reads SMNVEV (reference sequence). This CDR3 comprises 14 residues. The CDR3 protein is CASSLEAQYNEQFF. As DNA, the CDR3 is TGTGCCAGCAGTTTAGAGGCTCAATACAATGAGCAGTTCTTC.

The J gene is TRBJ2-3, the V gene TRBV7-6; D unclear. The germline V gene encodes CDR1 SGHVS and CDR2 FNYEAQ. CDR3 size: 12 residues. V lost 3 bases and J 4 bases, leaving 5 bases between the germline ends. This CDR3 reads CASSFMADTQYF. DNA of the CDR3: TGTGCCAGCAGCTTTATGGCAGATACGCAGTATTTT.

The gene calls are TRBV11-2 and TRBJ2-5; 11 bases line up with TRBD2. CDR1 is SGHAT, CDR2 FQNNGV, per germline. V shed 6 bases and J 5 bases; nucleotides not matched to a gene: 14. The CDR3 has 17 residues. The DNA for the CDR3 is TGTGCCAGCAGGCCCGCTCGTAGCGGGGGGGCCGTGGAGACCCAGTACTTC. Its translation is CASRPARSGGAVETQYF.

This clonotype was counted a few times. The V gene is TRBV6-5, the J gene TRBJ1-5, with 8 nucleotides matching TRBD1. The CDR3 loop spans 15 amino acids. Germline CDR1 and CDR2: MNHEY and SVGAGI. J was trimmed by 4 bases and V by 2 bases; bases with no gene match: 4. CDR3 nucleotide sequence: TGTGCCAGCAGTTACACCAGGACAGGGAATCAGCCCCAGCATTTT. It encodes CASSYTRTGNQPQHF.

V gene TRBV6-5 combines with J gene TRBJ1-1; D possibly corresponds to TRBD1 (6 bases). The V gene's germline CDR1 is MNHEY and CDR2 SVGAGI. The CDR3 length is 15 residues. Trimming stripped 2 bases from V and 6 bases from J, with 16 bases between. The CDR3 sequence: CASSYGGRIGPEAFF. CDR3 DNA sequence: TGTGCCAGCAGTTACGGGGGGCGAATCGGGCCTGAAGCTTTCTTT.

V and J are TRBV7-8 and TRBJ2-1, with D perhaps TRBD1 or TRBD2 (5 bases each). Germline lookup yields CDR1 SGHVS and CDR2 FQNEAQ. The length of the CDR3 is 15 residues. Trimming cost V 5 bases and J 0 bases, with 11 bases left between them. The CDR3 DNA is TGTGCCAGCAGCAACTCAGGGAGCTCCTACAATGAGCAGTTCTTC. It translates to CASSNSGSSYNEQFF.

The V and J genes are TRBV20-1 and TRBJ2-1; 8 bases line up with TRBD1. V lost 5 bases, J lost 0 bases, and 6 bases stayed unmatched. Looked up from germline, CDR1 is DFQATT and CDR2 is SNEGSKA (reference sequence). The CDR3 spans 15 residues. The DNA of the CDR3 is TGCAGTGCTGGGTGGGACAGGAGCTCCTACAATGAGCAGTTCTTC. Translation gives CSAGWDRSSYNEQFF.

CDR3 region: CASSHRGSLGAFF. In nucleotides, the CDR3 is TGTGCCAGCAGTCACCGGGGATCCCTGGGGGCTTTCTTT. V usage is TRBV12-3 or TRBV12-4 and J usage is TRBJ1-1; no firm D call. The CDR3 is made up of 13 amino acids. The V gene lost 5 bases and the J gene lost 11 bases, with 18 bases spanning the gap.

In this sample, this clonotype turned up a few times. The chain is built from TRBV15 and TRBJ2-3; the D gene could be TRBD1 or TRBD2 (5 bases each). The CDR3 spans 16 residues. Between the trimmed V and J ends, which lost 0 bases and 3 bases, there was a span of 13 bases. Germline loops: CDR1 LNHNV, CDR2 YYDKDF (reference sequence). The CDR3 bases are TGTGCCACCAGCAGAGATCGCAGGGAGATAACAGATACGCAGTATTTT. It is translated as CATSRDRREITDTQYF.

This clonotype was observed at least ten times. V and J are TRBV7-2 and TRBJ2-1; TRBD1 matches 11 bases. CDR1 SGHTA and CDR2 FQGNSA come from the germline V gene. This CDR3 is built from 16 residues. The J segment lost 5 bases and the V segment lost 3 bases, leaving 6 bases of the junction unmatched. The CDR3 spells CASSLSWDRGNNEQFF. CDR3 DNA: TGTGCCAGCAGCTTGTCGTGGGACAGGGGGAACAATGAGCAGTTCTTC. Complete variable domain (other parts from reference TRBV7-2 and TRBJ2-1): GAGVSQSPSNKVTEKGKDVELRCDPISGHTALYWYRQSLGQGLEFLIYFQGNSAPDKSGLPSDRFSAERTGGSVSTLTIQRTQQEDSAVYLCASSLSWDRGNNEQFFGPGTRLTVL.

This clonotype came up a few times. The chain couples TRBV11-2 to TRBJ2-7; possibly TRBD2 for D (6 bases). V lost 5 bases and J 1 base, leaving 18 bases between the germline ends. Germline V gene data show CDR1 as SGHAT and CDR2 as FQNNGV. The CDR3 spans 16 residues. The CDR3 DNA is TGTGCCAGCAGCCCACGACGGGGGTTAAAGTCCTACGAGCAGTACTTC. Encoded protein: CASSPRRGLKSYEQYF.

V gene TRBV27 combines with J gene TRBJ1-5, with 9 bases identical to TRBD1. Germline CDR1 is MNHEY and CDR2 is SMNVEV (reference sequence). The length of the CDR3 is 15 residues. V lost 0 bases, J lost 6 bases, and 3 bases stayed unmatched. The CDR3 protein is CASSLSGTGIQPQHF. CDR3 bases: TGTGCCAGCAGTTTATCAGGGACAGGGATTCAGCCCCAGCATTTT.

This clonotype was seen a handful of times. The DNA of the CDR3 is TGTGCCAGCAGTGCCGGGGTTGGGGAAAAACTGTTTTTT. Protein: CASSAGVGEKLFF. The V call is TRBV9, the J call TRBJ1-4; no definite D call. V was clipped by 5 bases and J by 8 bases, with 13 bases between them. Looked up from germline, CDR1 is SGDLS and CDR2 is YYNGEE. The CDR3 is 13 residues long.

This clonotype was seen a handful of times. V and J are TRBV4-2 and TRBJ1-1; D gene ambiguous. V lost 0 bases and J 3 bases, leaving 8 bases between the germline ends. CDR3 size: 14 residues. Germline assignment: CDR1 LGHNA and CDR2 YNFKEQ. The DNA of the CDR3 is TGTGCCAGCAGCCAAGACTGGGGTGACACTGAAGCTTTCTTT. The encoded protein is CASSQDWGDTEAFF.

This sequence joins TRBV29-1 and TRBJ2-5; 8 bases align to TRBD2. Trimming cost V 4 bases and J 5 bases; bases outside gene matches: 3. CDR1 is SQVTM, CDR2 ANQGSEA, per germline. The CDR3 sequence is 12 residues long. In DNA, the CDR3 is TGCAGCGTTGGGTTAGCGGGGGAGACCCAGTACTTC. Amino acids: CSVGLAGETQYF.

This clonotype was seen many times. This chain connects TRBV4-1 to TRBJ1-3; 7 positions match TRBD1. Germline values: CDR1 MGHRA, CDR2 YSYEKL. The CDR3 spans 19 residues. V shed 0 bases and J 0 bases; nucleotides not matched to a gene: 11. In DNA, the CDR3 is TGCGCCAGCAGCCAAGAACCAGACAGGGTGATGAGCTCTGGAAACACCATATATTTT. Its protein is CASSQEPDRVMSSGNTIYF.